The T cell receptor beta chain under discussion was sequenced for a study of shared clonotypes between healthy human individuals (dated by TCRdb to 2020 to 2022). At the level of the whole study: The cohort included three men and two women between 18 and 49 years of age. Per donor, three plates each were used for CD4 naive and CD4 memory, two for CD8 naive, and one for CD8 memory. To estimate repertoire size and how much clonotype sharing occurs between individuals, the study deeply sequenced the blood TCR repertoires of several healthy adults. To increase sequencing depth and limit assay-specific biases, different laboratories used diverse techniques to prepare libraries and sequence TCR repertoires. Leukapheresis yielded between about 0.85 and 10 billion PBMCs per donor. Beyond this particular receptor, the publication reports: Even with the large sequencing depth, rarefaction of the sorted-subset datasets indicated that sequencing was incomplete. The small number of donors limited the genetic and exposure-history diversity represented. Pairwise subsampling led to the expectation that sequencing depth would affect the degree of clonotype sharing among donors. When a few donors were compared, the shared fraction of clonotypes was 5% to 6.5% for naive CD4, around 3.6% for naive CD8, about 2.5% for memory CD4, and less than 0.45% for memory CD8. Higher generation probabilities were observed for clonotypes shared by all four sorted-subset donors than for non-shared clonotypes. Sampling was limited to blood, and TCR repertoires in tissue likely differ from TCR repertoires in blood. Naive subsets generally had larger estimated clonotype richness than memory subsets.

In the germline V gene, CDR1 corresponds to MDHEN and CDR2 to SYDVKM. Clipping removes 10 bases from V and 5 bases from J, with 18 as the unmatched junction base count. Its CDR3 holds 17 amino acids, cysteine through phenylalanine. The sequence is cut down to CDR3 DNA, 51 bases in frame from base 1. Using the deep immunoSEQ assay, multiplex PCR amplified TCR CDR3 regions from genomic DNA. Extracted genomic DNA from each cell subset was distributed evenly across all wells of several immunoSEQ 96-well plates, and each plate was treated as a replicate. For sorted subsets, approximately 210 ng genomic DNA, equal to about 30,000 T cell genomes, was loaded into each replicate PCR. Purified libraries were quantified with a Qubit 3.0 fluorometer, sized on a Bioanalyzer 2100, and re-quantified with the KAPA Library Quantification kit. A separate single-read 150-cycle Illumina NextSeq 550 flow cell was used to sequence each immunoSEQ 96-well plate. Concerning the study's data processing: Because only junctional sequences without quality scores were contained in the immunoSEQ output, filtering matching that applied to full-length reads could not be performed. To assign V/J genes and CDR3, sequences were annotated using PyIR, a Python wrapper for IgBLAST v1.9, with IMGT germline references. Reads with weak V/J assignments (E-value above 1e-6), missing CDR3, stop codons, out-of-frame junctions, or ambiguous translated residues were removed. V3J clonotypes were defined as sequences sharing an identical inferred V gene, J gene, and CDR3 amino acid sequence. Percentage overlap between repertoires was computed as shared unique clonotypes divided by the size of the smaller repertoire. Richness of each repertoire was evaluated using RTK rarefaction, the Chao1 estimator, and Recon v2.1 estimates of unobserved clonotypes. For all TCRbeta clonotypes obtained by the gDNA method from several donors, generation probabilities were computed with OLGA. The source is immuneACCESS, and TCRdb retained only in-frame sequences with V and J called. Part of the clones is not carried over; for the studies checked, unresolved V genes explain less than half of this, and the remainder is unexplained. D and trimming were read from the DNA, whereas the V and J calls and clone size are those reported in that table. In all, the sample holds more than 500,000 clones, and approximately 94% of those were seen once. Clones ranked in the top ten supply about 0.067% of the sample.

Donors were healthy HIV-negative adults with no recently reported acute infections or vaccinations. Every donor was a Caucasian adult residing in Nashville, Tennessee, USA. CD4+ T cells were enriched by magnetic negative selection, after which naive cells were positively selected on CD45RA and the negative fraction was taken as the memory subset. Blood was collected by leukapheresis, and PBMCs were isolated by Ficoll-Histopaque density gradient centrifugation and then cryopreserved in liquid nitrogen vapor phase. Analytical flow cytometry was used to check the purity and quantity of every magnetically sorted T cell population. From each sorted fraction, genomic DNA was isolated and quantified by UV absorbance on a Nanodrop 2000c. Comment on this clone: The clone's antigen remains unknown. No much larger clone exists at a distance of one base, and base qualities are not known.

The material sequenced was naive CD4+ T cells sorted from blood. The cell subset or site label for this specimen denotes: CD45RA+ positively selected. This sequence was found in a woman under 40 in good health. The rearranged segments are TRBV28 and TRBJ2-3; 10 nucleotides in the junction match TRBD2. For the CDR3, the sequence is CATAGRGKREGKDTQYF. The DNA sequence is given as TGTGCCACCGCCGGGAGGGGAAAGCGGGAGGGCAAAGATACGCAGTATTTT.